This T cell receptor (beta chain) was sequenced for a study of response to subunit inactivated influenza vaccine (dated by TCRdb to the late 2010s). Broadly, across the study: The study used deep quantitative T cell receptor repertoire profiling to track responses to a trivalent subunit inactivated influenza vaccine.

The library was produced with RT-PCR. The reads were generated on an Illumina HiSeq 2500. The raw public data were reprocessed by TCRdb itself: fastp quality trimming at Q25, MiXCR clonotype calling, in-frame beta chains only. Rows are unified per CDR3 protein, each entry keeping the most common DNA and genes. This sample has 600,000 to 700,000 distinct CDR3 sequences in its table, and roughly 15% of those were observed once. Clones ranked in the top ten supply 7.5% to 9% of the sample. Points the paper makes about the study in general: According to the authors, only a limited number of new T cells may be recruited by each seasonal influenza vaccination.

As regards this clonotype: Its target antigen remains unknown. Per-base quality was not reported, and no clone a single base away is much larger than it.

Its CDR3 holds 16 amino acids, cysteine through phenylalanine. Only the CDR3 DNA stays, 48 bases, in frame from base 1. For CDR1 and CDR2, the germline V gene lists LGHNA and YSLEER. The junction shows trimming of 0 bases on V and 4 bases on J, and the gene matches do not reach 5 bases of it. The TCR comes from a man aged 45-65 years who received an inactivated influenza vaccine. Donor details come from another sample of the same person, matched by shared clones. The sequences come from PBMCs from blood, collected 14 to 15 days before vaccination. The V gene is TRBV4-3 and the J gene is TRBJ2-7; TRBD2 lines up with 11 middle nucleotides. The CDR3 corresponds to CASSQDVASGGYEQYF. The DNA reads as follows: TGCGCCAGCAGCCAAGATGTAGCTAGCGGGGGGTACGAGCAGTACTTC.